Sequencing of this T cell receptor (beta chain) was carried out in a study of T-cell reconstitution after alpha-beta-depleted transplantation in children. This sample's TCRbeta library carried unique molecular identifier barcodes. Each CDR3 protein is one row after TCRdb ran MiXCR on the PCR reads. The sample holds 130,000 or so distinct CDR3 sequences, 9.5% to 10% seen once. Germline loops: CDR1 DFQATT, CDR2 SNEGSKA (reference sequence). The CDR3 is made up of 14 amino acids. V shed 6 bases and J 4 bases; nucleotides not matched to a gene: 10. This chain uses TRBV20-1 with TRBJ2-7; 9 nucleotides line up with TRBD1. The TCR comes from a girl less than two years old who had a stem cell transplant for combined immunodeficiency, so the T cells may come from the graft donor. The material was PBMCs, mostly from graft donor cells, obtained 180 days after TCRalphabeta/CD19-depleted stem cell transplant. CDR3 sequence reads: CSAESGTGSYEQYF. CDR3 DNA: TGCAGTGCCGAATCCGGGACAGGGTCGTACGAGCAGTACTTC.